This entry is about one TCR beta chain. These data come from a study of blood T cell repertoires in COVID-19. Across the whole study: T cells, B-cell-depleted T cells, or PBMCs provided the cDNA or gDNA that served as material.

Original analysis: Reference gene primer amplification yielded estimated nucleated cell counts. Libraries were prepared by immunoSEQ multiplex PCR; TCRdb keeps only in-frame clonotypes and omits some of them. V, J and clone size are those of that table, while D and trimming were read from the DNA. This table has approximately 250,000 clones, about 82% appearing once. There are 14 residues in the CDR3. V shed 5 bases and J 7 bases; nucleotides not matched to a gene: 5. Germline V lookup: CDR1 SGHNT, CDR2 YENEEA. The sample comprised peripheral blood. The clonotype comes from a woman aged 55 to 70 with active or convalescent COVID-19. The genes are TRBV11-3 and TRBJ2-1; the match to TRBD2 covers 10 bases. Here the CDR3 reads CASSPRTSGNEQFF. CDR3 nucleotide sequence: TGTGCCAGCAGCCCGCGGACTAGCGGAAATGAGCAGTTCTTC. Supplemented by reference TRBV11-3 and TRBJ2-1, the full variable domain reads EAGVVQSPRYKIIEKKQPVAFWCNPISGHNTLYWYLQNLGQGPELLIRYENEEAVDDSQLPKDRFSAERLKGVDSTLKIQPAELGDSAVYLCASSPRTSGNEQFFGPGTRLTVL.